Below, 2 T cell receptor beta chains from the same sample are listed, as sequenced in a study of radiotherapy plus CTLA-4 blockade in lung cancer. Measured with immunoSEQ multiplex PCR; TCRdb has only the in-frame clones, and not every one. The sample carries roughly 57,000 clones, around four fifths recorded once. This specimen consisted of peripheral blood, obtained from a patient treated with radiotherapy plus ipilimumab. Receptors were obtained from a human donor with non-small cell lung cancer whose response to radiotherapy plus ipilimumab could not be evaluated.

The gene calls are TRBV30 and TRBJ2-7; 8 bases line up with TRBD2. This CDR3 spans 13 amino acids. CDR1 is GTSNPN, CDR2 SVGIG, per germline (reference sequence). Losses at the gene ends were 3 bases for V and 5 bases for J; bases not matched to a gene: 6. The CDR3 is CAWRTGLVDEQYF. CDR3 bases: TGTGCCTGGAGGACGGGACTAGTGGACGAGCAGTACTTC.

This clone is judged medium-sized. The chain joins TRBV6-5 to TRBJ2-2; possibly TRBD2 for D (5 bases). Germline CDR1 reads MNHEY; CDR2 reads SVGAGI. The CDR3 spans 15 residues. V gave up 0 bases and J gave up 5 bases, with 10 bases separating them. In DNA form, the CDR3 reads TGTGCCAGCAGTTACTCTTCCCGGACTACCGGGGAGCTGTTTTTT. It is translated as CASSYSSRTTGELFF.